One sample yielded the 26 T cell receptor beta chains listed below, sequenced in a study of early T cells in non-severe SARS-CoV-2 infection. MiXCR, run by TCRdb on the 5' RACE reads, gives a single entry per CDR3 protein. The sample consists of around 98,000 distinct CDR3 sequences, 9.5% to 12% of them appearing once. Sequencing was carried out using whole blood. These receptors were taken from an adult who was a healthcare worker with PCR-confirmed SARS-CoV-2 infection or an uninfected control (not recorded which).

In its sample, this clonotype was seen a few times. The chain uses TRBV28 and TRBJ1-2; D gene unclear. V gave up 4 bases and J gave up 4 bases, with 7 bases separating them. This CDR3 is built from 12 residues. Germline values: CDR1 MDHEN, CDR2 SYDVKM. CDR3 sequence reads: CASSSLIYGYTF. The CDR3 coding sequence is TGTGCCAGCAGTTCCCTAATCTATGGCTACACCTTC.

The CDR3 sequence is CSVGRQGAIGYTF. Written as DNA, the CDR3 is TGCAGCGTTGGTCGACAGGGGGCAATTGGCTACACCTTC. This chain joins TRBV29-1 and TRBJ1-2, with TRBD1 matching 10 bases. CDR1 and CDR2 from the germline V gene are SQVTM and ANQGSEA. Trimming removed 4 bases from V and 7 bases from J; junction bases left unmatched: 6. This CDR3 contains 13 residues.

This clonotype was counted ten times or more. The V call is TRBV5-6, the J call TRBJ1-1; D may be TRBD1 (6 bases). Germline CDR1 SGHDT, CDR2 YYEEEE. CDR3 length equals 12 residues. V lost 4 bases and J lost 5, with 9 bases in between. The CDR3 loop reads CASSHRVTEAFF. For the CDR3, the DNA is TGTGCCAGCAGCCACAGGGTTACTGAAGCTTTCTTT.

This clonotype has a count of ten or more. The CDR3 protein is CASGGVGENTEAFF. The DNA of the CDR3 is TGTGCCAGCGGTGGGGTAGGGGAGAACACTGAAGCTTTCTTT. The gene calls are TRBV6-5 and TRBJ1-1, with D tentatively TRBD1 (5 bases). This CDR3 is 14 amino acids long. Trimming took 8 bases from V and 1 from J, leaving 14 bases between them. Germline V CDR1 and CDR2: MNHEY, SVGAGI.

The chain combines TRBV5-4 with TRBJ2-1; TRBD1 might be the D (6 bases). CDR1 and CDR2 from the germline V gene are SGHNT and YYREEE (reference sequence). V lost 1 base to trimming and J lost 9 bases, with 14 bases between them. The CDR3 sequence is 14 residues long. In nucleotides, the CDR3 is TGTGCCAGCAGCTTGAGGACAGCTTATGGTGAGCAGTTCTTC. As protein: CASSLRTAYGEQFF.

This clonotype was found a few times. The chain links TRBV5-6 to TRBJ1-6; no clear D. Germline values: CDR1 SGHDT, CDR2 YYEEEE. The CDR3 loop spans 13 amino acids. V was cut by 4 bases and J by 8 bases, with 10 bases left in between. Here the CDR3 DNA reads TGTGCCAGCAGCCGTTCTCGGGATTCACCCCTCCACTTT. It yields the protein CASSRSRDSPLHF.

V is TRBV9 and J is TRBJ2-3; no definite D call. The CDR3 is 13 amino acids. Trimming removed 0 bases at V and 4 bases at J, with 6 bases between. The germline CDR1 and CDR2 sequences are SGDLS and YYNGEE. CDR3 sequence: CASSVGMADTQYF. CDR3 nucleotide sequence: TGTGCCAGCAGCGTAGGAATGGCAGATACGCAGTATTTT.

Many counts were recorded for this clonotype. This chain's CDR3 is CASSNTDTQYF. The CDR3, as DNA: TGTGCCAGCAGTAACACAGATACGCAGTATTTT. The chain carries TRBV6-2 or TRBV6-3 and TRBJ2-3, with D unresolved. Germline V gene data show CDR1 as MNHEY and CDR2 as SVGEGT. With 5 bases removed from V and 2 bases from J, the gap between germline ends came to 2 bases. This CDR3 has 11 residues.

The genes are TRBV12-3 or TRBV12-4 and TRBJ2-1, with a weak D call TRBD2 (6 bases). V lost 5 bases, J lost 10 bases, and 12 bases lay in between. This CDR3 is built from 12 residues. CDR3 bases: TGTGCCAGCAGTGTCCGGGACTCCGAGCAGTTCTTC. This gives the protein CASSVRDSEQFF.

For the CDR3, the DNA is TGCGCCAGCAGCGGGGACAGGGATAATTCACCCCTCCACTTT. Its translation: CASSGDRDNSPLHF. This sequence joins TRBV5-1 and TRBJ1-6, with TRBD1 matching 9 bases. This CDR3 is 14 amino acids long. From germline, CDR1 is SGHRS and CDR2 YFSETQ. Losses at the gene ends were 4 bases for V and 5 bases for J; bases not matched to a gene: 1.

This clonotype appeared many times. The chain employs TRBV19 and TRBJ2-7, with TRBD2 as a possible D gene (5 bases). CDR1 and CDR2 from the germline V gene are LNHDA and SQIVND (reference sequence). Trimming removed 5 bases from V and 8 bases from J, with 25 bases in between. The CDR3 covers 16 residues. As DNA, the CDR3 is TGTGCCAGTAGTCACTCCACAATGGGAGAGGCTTACCAGCAGTACTTC. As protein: CASSHSTMGEAYQQYF. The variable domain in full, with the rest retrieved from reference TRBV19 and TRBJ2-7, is DGGITQSPKYLFRKEGQNVTLSCEQNLNHDAMYWYRQDPGQGLRLIYYSQIVNDFQKGDIAEGYSVSREKKESFPLTVTSAQKNPTAFYLCASSHSTMGEAYQQYFGPGTRLTVT.

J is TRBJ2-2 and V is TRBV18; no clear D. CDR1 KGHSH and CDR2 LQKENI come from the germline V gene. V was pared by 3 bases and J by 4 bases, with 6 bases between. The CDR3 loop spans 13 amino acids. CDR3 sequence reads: CASSPTLTGELFF. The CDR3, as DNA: TGTGCCAGCTCACCCACTCTCACCGGGGAGCTGTTTTTT.

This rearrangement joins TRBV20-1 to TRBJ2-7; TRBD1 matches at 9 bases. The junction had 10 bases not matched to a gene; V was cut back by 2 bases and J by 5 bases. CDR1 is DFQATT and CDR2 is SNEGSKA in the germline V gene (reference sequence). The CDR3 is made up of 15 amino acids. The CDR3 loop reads CSARPPRDRVNEQYF. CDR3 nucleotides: TGCAGTGCTAGACCCCCCAGGGACAGGGTGAACGAGCAGTACTTC.

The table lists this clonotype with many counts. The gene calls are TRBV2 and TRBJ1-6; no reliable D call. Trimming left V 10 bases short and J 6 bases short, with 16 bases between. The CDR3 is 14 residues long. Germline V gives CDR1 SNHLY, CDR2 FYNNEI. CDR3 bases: TGTGCCATCAAAACTAGGGAGGGTAATTCACCCCTCCACTTT. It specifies CAIKTREGNSPLHF. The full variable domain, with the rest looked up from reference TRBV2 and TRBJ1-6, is EPEVTQTPSHQVTQMGQEVILRCVPISNHLYFYWYRQILGQKVEFLVSFYNNEISEKSEIFDDQFSVERPDGSNFTLKIRSTKLEDSAMYFCAIKTREGNSPLHFGNGTRLTVT.

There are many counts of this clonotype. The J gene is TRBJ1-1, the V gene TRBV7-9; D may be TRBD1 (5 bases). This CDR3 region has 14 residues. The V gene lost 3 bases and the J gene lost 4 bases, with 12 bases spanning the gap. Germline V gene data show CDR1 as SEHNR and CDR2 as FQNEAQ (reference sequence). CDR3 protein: CASSLRGEGTEAFF. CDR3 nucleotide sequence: TGTGCCAGCAGCTTGAGGGGTGAGGGCACTGAAGCTTTCTTT.

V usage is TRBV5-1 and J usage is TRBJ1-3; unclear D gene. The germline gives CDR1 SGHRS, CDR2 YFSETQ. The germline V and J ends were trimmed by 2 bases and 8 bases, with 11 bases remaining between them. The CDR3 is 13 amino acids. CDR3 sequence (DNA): TGCGCCAGCAGCTTCGAGGGCCTGGACACCATATATTTT. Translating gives CASSFEGLDTIYF.

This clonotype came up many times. The CDR3 spells CASSYGGVTYEQYF. The CDR3 bases are TGTGCCAGCAGTTACGGAGGAGTCACCTACGAGCAGTACTTC. The rearrangement links TRBV6-6 to TRBJ2-7; possibly TRBD2 for D (5 bases). Trimming took off 2 bases at V and 2 bases at J, with 10 bases between the two ends. Germline-derived CDR1 and CDR2 are MNHNY and SVGAGI (reference sequence). The CDR3 covers 14 residues.

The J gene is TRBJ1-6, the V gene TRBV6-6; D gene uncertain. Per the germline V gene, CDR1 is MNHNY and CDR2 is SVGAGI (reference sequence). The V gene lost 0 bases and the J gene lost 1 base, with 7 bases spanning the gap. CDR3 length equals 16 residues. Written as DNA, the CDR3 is TGTGCCAGCAGTTACTCGCGTTCTTCCTATAATTCACCCCTCCACTTT. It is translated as CASSYSRSSYNSPLHF.

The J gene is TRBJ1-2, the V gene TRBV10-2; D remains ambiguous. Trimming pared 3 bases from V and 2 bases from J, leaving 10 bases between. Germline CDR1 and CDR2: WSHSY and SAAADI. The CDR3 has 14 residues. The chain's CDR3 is CASSESAENYGYTF. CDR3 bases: TGCGCCAGCAGTGAATCTGCGGAAAACTATGGCTACACCTTC.

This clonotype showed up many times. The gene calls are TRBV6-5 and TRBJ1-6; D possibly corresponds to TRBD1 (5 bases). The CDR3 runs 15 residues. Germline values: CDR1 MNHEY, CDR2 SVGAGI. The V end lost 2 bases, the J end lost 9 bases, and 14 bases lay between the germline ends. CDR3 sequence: CASSYRAQGGSPLHF. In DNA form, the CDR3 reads TGTGCCAGCAGTTACCGGGCCCAGGGAGGTTCACCCCTCCACTTT.

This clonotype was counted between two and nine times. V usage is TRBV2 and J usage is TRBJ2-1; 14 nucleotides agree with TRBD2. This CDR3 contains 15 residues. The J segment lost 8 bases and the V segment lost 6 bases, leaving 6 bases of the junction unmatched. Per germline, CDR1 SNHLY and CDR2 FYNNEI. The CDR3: CASRPGLAGGYEQFF. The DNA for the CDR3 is TGTGCCAGCAGACCCGGACTAGCGGGGGGATATGAGCAGTTCTTC.

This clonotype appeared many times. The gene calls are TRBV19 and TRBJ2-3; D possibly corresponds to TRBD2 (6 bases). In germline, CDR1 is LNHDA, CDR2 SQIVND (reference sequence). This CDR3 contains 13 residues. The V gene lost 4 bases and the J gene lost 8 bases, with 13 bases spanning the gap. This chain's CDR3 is CASSRWEAGTQYF. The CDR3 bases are TGTGCCAGTAGTAGGTGGGAAGCGGGTACGCAGTATTTT.

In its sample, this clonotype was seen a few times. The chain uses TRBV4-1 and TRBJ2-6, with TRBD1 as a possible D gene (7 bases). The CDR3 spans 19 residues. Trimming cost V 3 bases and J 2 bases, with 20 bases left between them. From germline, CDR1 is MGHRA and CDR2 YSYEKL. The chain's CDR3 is CASSHRNRGLDTGANVLTF. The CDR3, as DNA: TGCGCCAGCAGCCACCGAAACAGGGGACTCGATACTGGGGCCAACGTCCTGACTTTC.

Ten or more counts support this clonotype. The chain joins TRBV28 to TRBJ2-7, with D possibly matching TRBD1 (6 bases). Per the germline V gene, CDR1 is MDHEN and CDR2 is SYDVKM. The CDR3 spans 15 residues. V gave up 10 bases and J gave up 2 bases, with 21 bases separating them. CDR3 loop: CATEATDSDTYEQYF. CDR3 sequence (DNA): TGTGCCACCGAAGCTACGGACAGTGATACCTACGAGCAGTACTTC.

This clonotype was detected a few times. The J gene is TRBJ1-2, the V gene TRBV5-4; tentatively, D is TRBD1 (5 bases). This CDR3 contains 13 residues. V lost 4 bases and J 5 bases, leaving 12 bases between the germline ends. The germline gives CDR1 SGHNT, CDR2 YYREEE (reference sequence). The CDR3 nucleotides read TGTGCCAGCAGCACAACTCGACAGTATGGCTACACCTTC. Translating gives CASSTTRQYGYTF.

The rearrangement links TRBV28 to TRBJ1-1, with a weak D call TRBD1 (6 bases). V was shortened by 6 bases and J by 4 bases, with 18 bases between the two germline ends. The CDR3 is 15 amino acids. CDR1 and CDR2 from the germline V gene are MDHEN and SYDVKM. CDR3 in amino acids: CASSPRGAPGTEAFF. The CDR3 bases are TGTGCCAGCAGCCCGAGGGGGGCCCCAGGCACTGAAGCTTTCTTT.